A selection of T cell receptor beta chains follows, all from one sample in a study of T cells after yellow fever vaccination. TCRdb ran MiXCR on the 5' RACE reads and lists one entry per CDR3 protein. The profile shows some 670,000 distinct CDR3 sequences, around an eighth of them singletons. The sample was PBMCs, taken on the day of the yellow fever booster vaccination. The receptors here all came from a man aged 30 to 45 who received the YFV17D yellow fever vaccine. Both conserved end residues are part of each CDR3. D genes are given only for firm matches. Rows give clone size only sometimes, using once, few, many, or a class for an expanded clone.

j_call cdr3_length clone_size v_call d_call cdr3_nt cdr3_aa
TRBJ1-4 15 few TRBV19 - TGTGCCAGTAGTTCAAAGGCGGGAACTAATGAAAAACTGTTTTTT CASSSKAGTNEKLFF
TRBJ2-5 16 many TRBV7-8 TRBD2 TGTGCCAGCAGCTTAACAGCGGGAGGGTCGGTGAAGACCCAGTACTTC CASSLTAGGSVKTQYF
TRBJ2-1 15 - TRBV5-1 TRBD1 TGCGCCAGCAGCTTGTGGACAGGGGGGGGTAATGAGCAGTTCTTC CASSLWTGGGNEQFF
TRBJ1-5 17 few TRBV6-2/TRBV6-3 TRBD1 TGTGCCAGCAGTTTTCGAACCCGGGACAGGGAGAGACAGCCCCAGCATTTT CASSFRTRDRERQPQHF
TRBJ2-5 14 few TRBV7-9 - TGTGCCAGCAGCTTAAGGCAGGTCGGAGAGACCCAGTACTTC CASSLRQVGETQYF
TRBJ2-1 17 - TRBV24-1 TRBD1 TGTGGGGCCAGTTATTTGCTGGGGACAGGGTCCTACAATGAGCAGTTCTTC CGASYLLGTGSYNEQFF
TRBJ1-5 15 many TRBV12-3/TRBV12-4 TRBD1 TGTGCCAGCAGTCCAGGGGGTATGGGCAATCAGCCCCAGCATTTT CASSPGGMGNQPQHF
TRBJ2-1 14 - TRBV15 - TGTGCCACCAGCAGCTTTAGCGGAAACAATGAGCAGTTCTTC CATSSFSGNNEQFF
TRBJ2-3 15 - TRBV7-2 TRBD1 TGTGCCAGCAGCCCACGACAGGGCCTCACAGATACGCAGTATTTT CASSPRQGLTDTQYF
TRBJ1-2 13 - TRBV5-1 - TGCGCCAGCAGCTTGGAGGGGAACACCGGCTACACCTTC CASSLEGNTGYTF
TRBJ2-7 14 few TRBV5-1 - TGCGCCAGCAGCCCCGCTCAGGGACCCTACGAGCAGTACTTC CASSPAQGPYEQYF
TRBJ2-7 14 few TRBV12-3/TRBV12-4 TRBD1 TGTGCCAGCAGTTTTAGGGACAGCACCTACGAGCAGTACTTC CASSFRDSTYEQYF
TRBJ2-7 15 few TRBV5-6 TRBD2 TGTGCCAGCAGCTTGGTTTCGGGAGGCAGCGGCGAGCAGTACTTC CASSLVSGGSGEQYF
TRBJ1-6 13 - TRBV7-3 - TGTGCCAGCAGCTTGTCAGAGAGTTCACCCCTCCACTTT CASSLSESSPLHF
TRBJ2-7 16 - TRBV3-1 TRBD2 TGTGCCAGCAGCCAGGGGACTAGCGCGAGCTCCTACGAGCAGTACTTC CASSQGTSASSYEQYF
TRBJ2-5 13 many TRBV19 - TGCGCCAGCAGCCGGGGTTTCCAAGAGACCCAGTACTTC CASSRGFQETQYF
TRBJ2-1 16 few TRBV12-5 TRBD1 TGTGCTAGTGGTTTGTCCGGTACCAGGGGGTTGAATGAGCAGTTCTTC CASGLSGTRGLNEQFF
TRBJ1-4 16 - TRBV6-5 - TGTGCCAGCAGTTTCAGGACGGCCACAACTAATGAAAAACTGTTTTTT CASSFRTATTNEKLFF
TRBJ2-7 18 - TRBV5-1 TRBD2 TGCGCCAGCAGCCCTAGTGGGACTAGCGGGAGGCCGTCCTACGAGCAGTACTTC CASSPSGTSGRPSYEQYF
TRBJ1-2 10 - TRBV6-7 - TGTGCCAGCAACTCCAGGGGCTACACCTTC CASNSRGYTF
TRBJ2-1 18 few TRBV7-2 TRBD2 TGTGCCAGCAGCTTAGGAGGGACTAGCGGGAGGGCCAGGAATGAGCAGTTCTTC CASSLGGTSGRARNEQFF
TRBJ2-7 16 few TRBV27 TRBD1 TGTGCCAGCAGTTTATCCGGGACAGGGATAACCTACGAGCAGTACTTC CASSLSGTGITYEQYF
TRBJ2-7 14 - TRBV5-1 TRBD1 TGCGCCAGCAGACAGGGACAGGGGTTTTACGAGCAGTACTTC CASRQGQGFYEQYF
TRBJ2-1 15 many TRBV5-1 TRBD2 TGCGCCAGCAGCCTGGGGGGACTAGCAGGGAATGAGCAGTTCTTC CASSLGGLAGNEQFF
TRBJ2-7 14 many TRBV6-1 TRBD2 TGTGCCAGCAGTCGGCTAGCGGGAGCCTACGAGCAGTACTTC CASSRLAGAYEQYF
TRBJ2-1 14 - TRBV9 - TGTGCCAGCAGCGTAGTGGATCCCGGGGATGAGAAGTTCTTC CASSVVDPGDEKFF
TRBJ2-7 14 few TRBV12-3/TRBV12-4 - TGTGCCAGCACTCCCTCGGGGGCCTCCTACGAGCAGTACTTC CASTPSGASYEQYF
TRBJ2-1 20 - TRBV5-1 TRBD1 TGCGCCAGCAGCTTGGGTGGATGGGACAGGGGTCAATACCCCTACAATGAGCAGTTCTTC CASSLGGWDRGQYPYNEQFF
TRBJ2-7 15 - TRBV20-1 TRBD2 TGCAGTGCTAGACGAGCGGGACTGAACCCCTACGAGCAGTACTTC CSARRAGLNPYEQYF
TRBJ1-5 13 many TRBV7-2 - TGTGCCAGCAGCTTAGAGGTTTCACAGCCCCAGCATTTT CASSLEVSQPQHF
TRBJ1-1 13 few TRBV20-1 - TGCAGTGCTCCCCCTCCCCGGCTTAGTGAAGCTTTCTTT CSAPPPRLSEAFF
TRBJ2-1 11 few TRBV6-5 - TGTGCCAGCAGGACGGACAATGAGCAGTTCTTC CASRTDNEQFF
TRBJ2-2 19 - TRBV11-2 TRBD2 TGTGCCAGCAGCTTAGTGGGACTAGCGGGAGGGATGTACACCGGGGAGCTGTTTTTT CASSLVGLAGGMYTGELFF
TRBJ2-1 12 - TRBV5-1 TRBD2 TGCGCCAGCAGCCGGGAGGGGGGTGAGCAGTTCTTC CASSREGGEQFF
TRBJ2-5 16 - TRBV28 - TGTGCCAGCAGTTTAATGCAGGGGACGATCTCAGAGACCCAGTACTTC CASSLMQGTISETQYF
TRBJ2-3 17 - TRBV6-2/TRBV6-3 TRBD2 TGTGCCAGCAGTTACGGGGGGTCGAGCGGGAGATTGAATACGCAGTATTTT CASSYGGSSGRLNTQYF
TRBJ2-1 15 few TRBV4-3 - TGCGCCAGCAAGAAGGACAGGATGGCTAGCGCCGAGCAGTTCTTC CASKKDRMASAEQFF
TRBJ2-4 16 - TRBV28 - TGTGCCAGCAGCCCTCCCCGGGAGAGGGTTCGAGGCATTCAGTACTTC CASSPPRERVRGIQYF
TRBJ1-3 16 - TRBV20-1 - TGCAGTGCTAGAGCTCCCCGGAACGGCTCTGGAAACACCATATATTTT CSARAPRNGSGNTIYF
TRBJ2-7 15 - TRBV15 - TGTGCCACCAGCAGAGATGGAGCTGGATATTACGAGCAGTACTTC CATSRDGAGYYEQYF
TRBJ2-1 15 - TRBV20-1 - TGCAGTGCTGCGGACCTAGCGAGACCCTACAATGAGCAGTTCTTC CSAADLARPYNEQFF
TRBJ1-1 13 few TRBV20-1 - TGCAGTGCTATTAATGGGGTGAACACTGAAGCTTTCTTT CSAINGVNTEAFF
TRBJ2-7 11 - TRBV7-9 - TGTGCCAGCAGCTTAGATGCCTGGCAGTACTTC CASSLDAWQYF
TRBJ2-5 14 - TRBV2 - TGTGCCAGCAGTGAGGGCAGGGGGGGTGGGACCCAGTACTTC CASSEGRGGGTQYF
TRBJ2-7 15 many TRBV7-6 TRBD2 TGTGCCAGCAGCGTCGAGCGGGACTTGGGATACGAGCAGTACTTC CASSVERDLGYEQYF
TRBJ2-4 18 - TRBV4-3 TRBD2 TGCGCCAGCAGCCAAGATACGGGAGGGCCCTCTTCCAAAAACATTCAGTACTTC CASSQDTGGPSSKNIQYF
TRBJ2-7 15 - TRBV7-8 TRBD2 TGTGCCAGCAGCTGGGGACTAGCGGGAGGTTCCGAGCAGTACTTC CASSWGLAGGSEQYF
TRBJ2-7 11 - TRBV7-2 - TGTGCCAGCACAGCAGCCTACGAGCAGTACTTC CASTAAYEQYF
TRBJ1-3 13 few TRBV25-1 - TGTGCCAGCACAGGTTTCTCTGGAAACACCATATATTTT CASTGFSGNTIYF
TRBJ2-1 11 - TRBV6-1 - TGTGCCACCGCTCAGGAGTTTGAGCAGTTCTTC CATAQEFEQFF
TRBJ1-1 14 few TRBV6-5 - TGTGCCAGCAGTTACTTTACGGGTCTGGGGGAAGCTTTCTTT CASSYFTGLGEAFF
TRBJ1-5 13 few TRBV15 - TGTGCCACCAGCAGAGATCTCAATCAGCCCCAGCATTTT CATSRDLNQPQHF
TRBJ2-3 15 few TRBV20-1 TRBD2 TGCAGTGCTAGTACCGGGAGGGGGGTCACAGATACGCAGTATTTT CSASTGRGVTDTQYF